A single sample is the source of the 5 T cell receptor beta chains below, sequenced in a study of human T cells and chemical hapten exposure. TCRdb re-derived calls from the RACE reads in MiXCR, one entry per CDR3 protein. In the table there are some 81,000 distinct CDR3 sequences, around 10% of which are singletons. The time point: patch test 2, 6 weeks after DPC sensitization. The treatment is: therapeutic diphenylcyclopropenone sensitization with weekly scalp DPC. The input for sequencing was whole blood, taken in connection with sensitization to the hapten diphenylcyclopropenone (DPC). These receptors originate from a man between 18 and 35 years old with alopecia areata. Some clones in this sample may be carry-over from other donors' samples.

This clonotype was detected once. As the CDR3 is not closed by the conserved phenylalanine or tryptophan, this likely results from a read error. The rearrangement links TRBV11-2 to TRBJ2-2; no definite D call. The CDR3 loop spans 13 amino acids. Trimming cost V 5 bases and J 4 bases, with 8 bases left between them. CDR1 is SGHAT, CDR2 FQNNGV, per germline. Here the CDR3 reads CASSILSTGELFY. CDR3 in DNA: TGTGCCAGCAGCATTCTGAGCACCGGGGAGCTGTTTTAT.

At least ten counts were recorded for this clonotype. The chain uses TRBV6-1 and TRBJ2-1; D is unclear. Trimming removed 5 bases from V and 8 bases from J, with 10 bases in between. Germline assignment: CDR1 MNHNS and CDR2 SASEGT. The CDR3 loop spans 12 amino acids. The CDR3 loop is CASSLSWDEQFF. DNA for the CDR3: TGTGCCAGCAGTCTAAGCTGGGATGAGCAGTTCTTC.

This rearrangement joins TRBV7-2 to TRBJ2-3; the D call may be TRBD1 or TRBD2 (5 bases each). This CDR3 is 15 amino acids long. V lost 5 bases and J 3 bases, leaving 15 bases between the germline ends. Germline V gene sequence: CDR1 SGHTA, CDR2 FQGNSA. CDR3 loop: CASSSRDGLTDTQYF. DNA for the CDR3: TGTGCCAGCAGCAGCCGGGACGGACTTACAGATACGCAGTATTTT.

This clonotype occurred many times. V is TRBV11-2 and J is TRBJ2-3; D might be TRBD2 (5 bases). Trimming left V 0 bases short and J 8 bases short, with 9 bases between. The CDR3 has 13 amino acids. Germline V gives CDR1 SGHAT, CDR2 FQNNGV. The CDR3 is CASSLETTVTQYF. The DNA for the CDR3 is TGTGCCAGCAGCTTAGAGACTACGGTTACGCAGTATTTT. Filled out from reference TRBV11-2 and TRBJ2-3, the complete variable domain reads EAGVAQSPRYKIIEKRQSVAFWCNPISGHATLYWYQQILGQGPKLLIQFQNNGVVDDSQLPKDRFSAERLKGVDSTLKIQPAKLEDSAVYLCASSLETTVTQYFGPGTRLTVL.

Many counts were recorded for this clonotype. The chain combines TRBV14 with TRBJ1-1; D is unresolved. There are 15 residues in the CDR3. Germline CDR1 SGHDN, CDR2 FVKESK. V lost 4 bases, J lost 1 base, and 13 bases lay in between. CDR3 nucleotide sequence: TGTGCCAGCAGCCCCCGTCGCAGACCGAACACTGAAGCTTTCTTT. Protein product: CASSPRRRPNTEAFF.